A selection of T cell receptor beta chains follows, all from one sample in a study of blood T cell repertoires in COVID-19. Only in-frame clones appear in the TCRdb table, and some are missing; sequencing was by immunoSEQ multiplex PCR. The data contain under 350,000 clones, roughly 85% of them singletons. Sequenced material: peripheral blood. The receptor source for this set is a human donor in a cohort sampled during active COVID-19. Each CDR3 is given with its conserved first and last residue. A D gene is named only where the DNA matches it firmly. A row's size may be missing; if present it is once, few, many or a size class.

>TRBD1|once|15|TRBJ2-7|TRBV11-2
TGTGCCAGCAGCTTAGGGACAGGGGGTTACTACGAGCAGTACTTC
CASSLGTGGYYEQYF
>-|few|13|TRBJ2-7|TRBV30
TGTGCCTGGAGTGTTCGTCAGGGCAACGAGCAGTACTTC
CAWSVRQGNEQYF
>-|-|16|TRBJ1-5|TRBV4-1
TGCGCCAGCAGCCAAGATAGCAGGGTAGGTTATCAGCCCCAGCATTTT
CASSQDSRVGYQPQHF
>-|-|16|TRBJ1-6|TRBV5-1
TGCGCCAGCAGCTTGGCCTCGTCCCGCGCTAATTCACCCCTCCACTTT
CASSLASSRANSPLHF
>-|-|14|TRBJ2-7|TRBV27
TGTGCCAGCAGTTTAGTCTTCGAGAATACGGAGCAGTACTTC
CASSLVFENTEQYF
>TRBD1|few|13|TRBJ1-1|TRBV19
TGTGCCAGTAGTGGGACAGGGGGCGTTCAGGCTTTCTTT
CASSGTGGVQAFF
>TRBD1|-|14|TRBJ1-4|TRBV30
TGTGCCTGGAGCGAGGGGACAGCTAATGAAAAACTGTTTTTT
CAWSEGTANEKLFF
>TRBD1|once|13|TRBJ1-1|TRBV11-3
TGTGCCAGCAGCTTAAGACAGGGCACTGAAGCTTTCTTT
CASSLRQGTEAFF
>-|once|16|TRBJ1-2|TRBV18
TGTGCCAGCTCACCAAGCGTACAGGGACGTAACTATGGCTACACCTTC
CASSPSVQGRNYGYTF
>TRBD1|-|16|TRBJ2-1|TRBV7-3
TGTGCCAGCAGCTTAAGGACAGGGAGCTCCTACAATGAGCAGTTCTTC
CASSLRTGSSYNEQFF
>-|-|15|TRBJ1-1|TRBV5-4
TGTGCCAGCAGCTTGGAGGACACGGCCGGCACTGAAGCTTTCTTT
CASSLEDTAGTEAFF
>-|-|13|TRBJ2-1|TRBV30
TGTGCCTGGAGTGGTTCGGCCGGGGATGAGCAGTTCTTC
CAWSGSAGDEQFF
>TRBD2|-|14|TRBJ2-1|TRBV18
TGTGCCAGCTCACCGGGACTAGCGGACAATGAGCAGTTCTTC
CASSPGLADNEQFF
>-|-|14|TRBJ1-5|TRBV6-1
TGTGCCAGCAGTTCCCGACAGGAATATCAGCCCCAGCATTTT
CASSSRQEYQPQHF
>-|once|14|TRBJ1-6|TRBV5-1
TGCGCCAGCAGCTTGGCTTCAGGAAATTCACCCCTCCACTTT
CASSLASGNSPLHF
>TRBD2|-|14|TRBJ2-7|TRBV10-3
TGTGCCGTCAGTGGGGGGACTAGCGGCTACGAGCAGTACTTC
CAVSGGTSGYEQYF
>-|-|15|TRBJ1-6|TRBV5-4
TGTGCCAGCCACCGGGCAGGGCAGAGGAATTCACCCCTCCACTTT
CASHRAGQRNSPLHF
>-|once|14|TRBJ1-3|TRBV27
TGTGCCAGCAGTAATACTATCTCTGGAAACACCATATATTTT
CASSNTISGNTIYF
>-|few|15|TRBJ1-5|TRBV6-1
TGTGCCAGCAGTGAAGTCGGGGGGGTGAATCAGCCCCAGCATTTT
CASSEVGGVNQPQHF
>TRBD1|-|16|TRBJ2-4|TRBV3-1/TRBV3-2
TGTGCCAGCAGCCAATGGACAGGGAGAGTTGGAAACATTCAGTACTTC
CASSQWTGRVGNIQYF
>-|-|16|TRBJ2-1|TRBV4-1
TGCGCCAGCAGCCAAGATAGTGGACACCCCTACAATGAGCAGTTCTTC
CASSQDSGHPYNEQFF
>-|-|13|TRBJ2-1|TRBV6-5
TGTGCCAGCAGGTCACAGGGCTACAATGAGCAGTTCTTC
CASRSQGYNEQFF
>TRBD1|-|14|TRBJ2-7|TRBV3-1/TRBV3-2
TGTGCCAGCAGCTTGGGACAGGGGGCGTACGAGCAGTACTTC
CASSLGQGAYEQYF
>TRBD1|once|14|TRBJ1-5|TRBV6-5
TGTGCCAGCAGCCCCAGACAGGGAAATCAGCCCCAACATTTT
CASSPRQGNQPQHF
>TRBD1|-|15|TRBJ1-2|TRBV19
TGTGCCAGTAGTGTAACAGGGGGAACCGGGTATGGCTACACCTTC
CASSVTGGTGYGYTF
>-|once|15|TRBJ1-5|TRBV24-1
TGTGCCACCAGCCCGGGAACTTATAGCAATCAGCCCCAGCATTTT
CATSPGTYSNQPQHF